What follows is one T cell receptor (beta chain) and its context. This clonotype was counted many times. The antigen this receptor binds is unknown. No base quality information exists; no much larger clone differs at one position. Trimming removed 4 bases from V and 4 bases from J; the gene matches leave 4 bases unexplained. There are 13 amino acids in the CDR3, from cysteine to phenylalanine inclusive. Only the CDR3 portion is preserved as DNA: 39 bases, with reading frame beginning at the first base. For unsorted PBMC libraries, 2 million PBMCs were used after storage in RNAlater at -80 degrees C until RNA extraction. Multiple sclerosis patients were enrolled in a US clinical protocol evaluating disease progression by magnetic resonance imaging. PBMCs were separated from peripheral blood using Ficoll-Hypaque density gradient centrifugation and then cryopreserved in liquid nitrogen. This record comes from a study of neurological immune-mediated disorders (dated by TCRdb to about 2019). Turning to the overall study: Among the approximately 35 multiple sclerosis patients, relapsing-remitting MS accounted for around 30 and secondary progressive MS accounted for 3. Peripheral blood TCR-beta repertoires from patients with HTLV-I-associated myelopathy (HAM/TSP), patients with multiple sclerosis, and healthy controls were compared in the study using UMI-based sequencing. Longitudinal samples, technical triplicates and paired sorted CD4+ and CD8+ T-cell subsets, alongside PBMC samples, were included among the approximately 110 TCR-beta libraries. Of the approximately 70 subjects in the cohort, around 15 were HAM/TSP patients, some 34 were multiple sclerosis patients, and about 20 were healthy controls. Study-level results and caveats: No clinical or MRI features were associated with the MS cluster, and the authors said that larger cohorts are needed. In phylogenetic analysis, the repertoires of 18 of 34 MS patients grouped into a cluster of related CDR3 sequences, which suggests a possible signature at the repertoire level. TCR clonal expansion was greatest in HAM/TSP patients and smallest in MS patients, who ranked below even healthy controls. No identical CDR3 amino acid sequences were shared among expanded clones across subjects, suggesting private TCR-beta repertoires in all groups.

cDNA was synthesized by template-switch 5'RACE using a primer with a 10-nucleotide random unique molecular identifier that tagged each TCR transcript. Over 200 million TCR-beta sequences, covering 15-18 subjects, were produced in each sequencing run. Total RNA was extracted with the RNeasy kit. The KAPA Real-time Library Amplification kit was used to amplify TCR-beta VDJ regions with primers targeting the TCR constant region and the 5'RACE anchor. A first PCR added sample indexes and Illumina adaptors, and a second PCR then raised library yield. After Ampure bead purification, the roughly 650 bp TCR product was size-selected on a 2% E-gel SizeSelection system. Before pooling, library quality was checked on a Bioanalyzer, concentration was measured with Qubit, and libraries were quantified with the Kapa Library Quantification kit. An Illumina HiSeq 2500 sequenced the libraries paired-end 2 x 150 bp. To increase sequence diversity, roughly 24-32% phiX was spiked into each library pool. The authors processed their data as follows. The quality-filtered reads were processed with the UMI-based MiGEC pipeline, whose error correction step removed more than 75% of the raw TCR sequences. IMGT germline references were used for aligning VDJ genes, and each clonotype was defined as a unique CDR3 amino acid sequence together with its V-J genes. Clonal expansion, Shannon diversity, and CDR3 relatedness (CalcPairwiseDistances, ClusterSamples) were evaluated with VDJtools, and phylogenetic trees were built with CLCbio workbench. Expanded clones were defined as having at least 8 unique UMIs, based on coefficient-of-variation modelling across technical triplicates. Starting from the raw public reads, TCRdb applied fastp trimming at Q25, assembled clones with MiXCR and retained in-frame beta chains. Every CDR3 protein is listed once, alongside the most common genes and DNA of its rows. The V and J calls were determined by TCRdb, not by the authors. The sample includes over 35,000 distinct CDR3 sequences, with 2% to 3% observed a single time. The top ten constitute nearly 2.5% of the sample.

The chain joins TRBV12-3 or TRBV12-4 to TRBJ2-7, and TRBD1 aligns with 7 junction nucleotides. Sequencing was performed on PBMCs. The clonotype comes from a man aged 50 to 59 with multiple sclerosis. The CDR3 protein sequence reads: CASSSRQGYEQYF. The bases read TGTGCCAGCAGTTCCCGACAGGGTTACGAGCAGTACTTC.